These 19 T cell receptor beta chains share one sample of origin, sequenced in a study of CXCR3-negative and CXCR3-positive naive CD8 T cells. In preparing the TRB cDNA libraries, 5' RACE with UMI labels was used. TCRdb reprocessed the 5' RACE reads, keeping one entry per CDR3 protein, no DNA. The sample data list tens of thousands of distinct CDR3 sequences. Study-wide points: Naive cells with CXCR3 showed TRB CDR3s that were more hydrophobic than those in CXCR3-negative naive cells.

These TCRs are of unknown antigen specificity. Input material: naive CXCR3+ CD8+ T cells from blood. The subset denotes: CD45RO-CCR7+CD27+CD95- naive CD8+ T cells expressing CXCR3 (TNR3+). The receptors originated from a human donor in good health. Some clones in this sample may be carry-over from other donors' samples.

The chain's CDR3 is CATSRTTGGLNHYEQYF. The V and J genes are TRBV15 and TRBJ2-7; the TCRdb call, TRBD1, lacks DNA for checking. Germline V CDR1 and CDR2: LNHNV, YYDKDF (reference sequence). This CDR3 spans 17 amino acids.

The J gene is TRBJ2-7, the V gene TRBV5-4; TCRdb outputs TRBD1, but without DNA this stays unchecked. Germline CDR1 reads SGHNT; CDR2 reads YYREEE (reference sequence). This CDR3 contains 14 residues. The CDR3 reads CASSHFAGSYEQYF.

The genes are TRBV28 and TRBJ1-6. The germline V gene has CDR1 MDHEN and CDR2 SYDVKM. The CDR3 is 15 amino acids. CDR3 sequence reads: CASTENKEKDSPLHF.

This chain links TRBV28 with TRBJ1-5; the D call of TRBD1 rests on TCRdb alone, since no DNA is present to check it. Germline loops: CDR1 MDHEN, CDR2 SYDVKM. CDR3 length: 18 amino acids. CDR3 protein: CASSQSSNTGSGNQPQHF. Based on the CDR3 plus reference TRBV28 and TRBJ1-5, the full variable domain is DVKVTQSSRYLVKRTGEKVFLECVQDMDHENMFWYRQDPGLGLRLIYFSYDVKMKEKGDIPEGYSVSREKKERFSLILESASTNQTSMYLCASSQSSNTGSGNQPQHFGDGTRLSIL.

This chain connects TRBV6-5 to TRBJ2-1; TCRdb's D call, TRBD1, is unchecked because there is no DNA. The CDR3 is 13 amino acids. The germline V gene encodes CDR1 MNHEY and CDR2 SVGAGI. CDR3 sequence: CASSYGAGNEQFF.

The chain links TRBV4-3 to TRBJ1-3; TCRdb reports TRBD1, a call that lacks DNA to check it against. Looked up from germline, CDR1 is LGHNA and CDR2 is YSLEER. This CDR3 is built from 18 residues. The CDR3 protein is CASSEVGGLRVSGNTIYF.

The rearrangement joins TRBV7-2 to TRBJ2-1. CDR3 length: 15 amino acids. The germline V gene encodes CDR1 SGHTA and CDR2 FQGNSA. The CDR3 reads CASSLGVANYNEQFF.

The rearrangement uses TRBV29-1 and TRBJ1-1. Germline-derived CDR1 and CDR2 are SQVTM and ANQGSEA. The CDR3 contains 17 residues. This CDR3 reads CSIEGRGIPPMNTEAFF.

The rearrangement uses TRBV7-6 and TRBJ1-1. The CDR3 runs 15 residues. The germline V gene encodes CDR1 SGHVS and CDR2 FNYEAQ. CDR3 residues: CASSLTLEFGTEAFF.

The genes are TRBV6-2 or TRBV6-3 and TRBJ2-1. CDR3 length equals 15 residues. Germline CDR1 is MNHEY and CDR2 is SVGEGT. This CDR3 reads CASSYSRASFNEQFF.

This rearrangement joins TRBV20-1 to TRBJ2-7; TCRdb indicates TRBD1, and absent DNA this call remains unverified. The V gene's germline CDR1 is DFQATT and CDR2 SNEGSKA (reference sequence). The length of the CDR3 is 14 residues. The CDR3 sequence is CSATGTGGYYEQYF.

This chain joins TRBV7-9 and TRBJ1-1. CDR3 size: 15 residues. From germline, CDR1 is SEHNR and CDR2 FQNEAQ (reference sequence). The CDR3 reads CASSFGAGQGSEAFF. Together with reference TRBV7-9 and TRBJ1-1, the CDR3 gives the full variable domain: DTGVSQNPRHKITKRGQNVTFRCDPISEHNRLYWYRQTLGQGPEFLTYFQNEAQLEKSRLLSDRFSAERPKGSFSTLEIQRTEQGDSAMYLCASSFGAGQGSEAFFGQGTRLTVV.

V usage is TRBV7-9 and J usage is TRBJ2-1. The CDR3 sequence is 13 residues long. Germline assignment: CDR1 SEHNR and CDR2 FQNEAQ (reference sequence). The CDR3 protein is CASSLAAVNEQFF.

V is TRBV7-6 and J is TRBJ2-7; the D call from TCRdb, TRBD2, cannot be confirmed without DNA. Per germline, CDR1 SGHVS and CDR2 FNYEAQ. CDR3 size: 14 residues. CDR3 residues: CASSLGAGGSEQYF.

The chain couples TRBV7-9 to TRBJ1-1; TCRdb picks TRBD1, but there is no DNA to check that call. This CDR3 contains 12 residues. Germline-derived CDR1 and CDR2 are SEHNR and FQNEAQ (reference sequence). This CDR3 is CASSKGGTEAFF.

V is TRBV4-3 and J is TRBJ2-2. This CDR3 spans 11 amino acids. CDR1 LGHNA and CDR2 YSLEER come from the germline V gene. CDR3 in amino acids: CASSGPGELFF.

The chain links TRBV10-3 to TRBJ1-5; TCRdb's assignment of TRBD1 cannot be checked, as there is no DNA. CDR3 length equals 14 residues. From germline, CDR1 is ENHRY and CDR2 SYGVKD. The CDR3 loop reads CATMGQISNQPQHF.

The chain couples TRBV29-1 to TRBJ1-1; TCRdb's assignment of TRBD1 cannot be checked, as there is no DNA. The CDR3 sequence is 13 residues long. Germline V CDR1 and CDR2: SQVTM, ANQGSEA. The CDR3 loop is CSVATGDYTEAFF.

The chain recombines TRBV5-6 with TRBJ2-7. In germline, CDR1 is SGHDT, CDR2 YYEEEE. The CDR3 contains 12 residues. This CDR3 is CASSSGSYEQYF.